Below are 19 T cell receptor beta chains sequenced from a single sample in a study of CD8 T cells in ankylosing spondylitis. The antigens for these receptors are not known. Overall study results and limits: A TCR beta motif of several highly homologous variants seemed to mark ankylosing spondylitis blood.

TCRdb re-analysed the 5' RACE reads in MiXCR, keeping a single row per CDR3 protein. The sample shows roughly 490,000 distinct CDR3 sequences, over 4% of them seen only once. The sample comprised blood, either unsorted or a sorted T cell fraction (not recorded which). The receptors stem from a male donor with ankylosing spondylitis.

In its sample, this clonotype was seen many times. The CDR3 sequence is CSAGQGGATNEKLFF. The CDR3 DNA reads TGCAGCGCTGGGCAGGGAGGTGCAACTAATGAAAAACTGTTTTTT. This chain joins TRBV29-1 and TRBJ1-4; the D gene is possibly TRBD1 (5 bases). This CDR3 has 15 residues. CDR1 SQVTM and CDR2 ANQGSEA come from the germline V gene. V was cut by 7 bases and J by 0 bases, with 15 bases left in between.

This clonotype has a count of ten or more. The chain employs TRBV27 and TRBJ2-5; D may be TRBD1 (6 bases). Trimming took 0 bases from V and 4 from J, leaving 15 bases between them. The germline gives CDR1 MNHEY, CDR2 SMNVEV (reference sequence). The CDR3 is 16 residues long. CDR3 region: CASSLSLHRAVETQYF. In nucleotides, the CDR3 is TGTGCCAGCAGTTTATCGCTCCACAGGGCGGTAGAGACCCAGTACTTC.

There are many counts of this clonotype. This rearrangement joins TRBV6-6 to TRBJ1-3, with TRBD1 matching 7 bases. The CDR3 contains 13 residues. V shed 6 bases and J 4 bases; nucleotides not matched to a gene: 3. Germline V gene lookup returns CDR1 MNHNY and CDR2 SVGAGI (reference sequence). The CDR3: CASSWTGGNTIYF. DNA for the CDR3: TGTGCCAGCAGCTGGACAGGCGGAAACACCATATATTTT.

This clonotype was recorded at least ten times. The gene calls are TRBV3-1 and TRBJ1-2; TRBD1 matches 9 bases. CDR1 and CDR2 from the germline V gene are LGHDT and YNNKEL (reference sequence). The trim removed 4 bases at V and 4 bases at J, leaving 13 bases unmatched. CDR3 size: 17 residues. The CDR3 region has the DNA TGTGCCAGCAGCCCGGGACAGGGAGGCAGTGGCGGCTATGGCTACACCTTC. Protein sequence: CASSPGQGGSGGYGYTF.

The CDR3 region is CASSLDRGFYRTDTQYF. The CDR3 region has the DNA TGCGCCAGCAGCTTGGACAGGGGGTTCTATCGCACAGATACGCAGTATTTT. V is TRBV5-1 and J is TRBJ2-3, with 8 bases fitting TRBD1. The V and J ends lost 0 bases and 1 base, in that order; junction bases with no gene match: 7. Germline CDR1 and CDR2: SGHRS and YFSETQ. The CDR3 covers 17 residues.

This clonotype was seen many times. The chain is built from TRBV5-1 and TRBJ2-7; 9 positions match TRBD1. Trimming at V came to 0 bases and at J to 5 bases, leaving 3 bases not matched to a gene. Germline V gene sequence: CDR1 SGHRS, CDR2 YFSETQ. The CDR3 contains 14 residues. The CDR3 loop is CASSLGQGVHEQYF. The CDR3, as DNA: TGCGCCAGCAGCTTGGGACAGGGGGTCCACGAGCAGTACTTC.

Ten or more counts support this clonotype. CDR3 sequence reads: CASSHGTSGTTADTQYF. In DNA form, the CDR3 reads TGTGCCAGCAGCCACGGGACTAGCGGGACTACAGCAGATACGCAGTATTTT. The chain combines TRBV5-8 with TRBJ2-3, with 13 bases fitting TRBD2. The germline V gene has CDR1 SGHTS and CDR2 YDEGEE. The V and J ends lost 4 bases and 4 bases, in that order; junction bases with no gene match: 9. The CDR3 extends over 17 amino acids.

The chain uses TRBV20-1 and TRBJ2-1; D gene uncertain. Germline CDR1 and CDR2: DFQATT and SNEGSKA (reference sequence). V gave up 2 bases and J gave up 0 bases, with 17 bases separating them. CDR3 size: 17 residues. The CDR3 nucleotides are TGCAGTGCTAGACCGTTCCTAGGAATAAGCTCCTACAATGAGCAGTTCTTC. Protein product: CSARPFLGISSYNEQFF.

A few counts support this clonotype. This chain links TRBV3-1 with TRBJ1-6; 7 bases agree with TRBD1. V lost 5 bases, J lost 8 bases, and 9 bases stayed unmatched. The germline V gene encodes CDR1 LGHDT and CDR2 YNNKEL (reference sequence). The CDR3 spans 15 residues. CDR3 nucleotide sequence: TGTGCCAGCAGCTTGAAAGGGACAGCTTATTCACCCCTCCACTTT. This gives the protein CASSLKGTAYSPLHF.

This clonotype has a count of ten or more. This sequence joins TRBV12-3 or TRBV12-4 and TRBJ2-2; D is possibly TRBD1 (6 bases). This CDR3 comprises 14 residues. V shed 4 bases and J shed 7 bases, with 13 bases lying between them. The CDR3 DNA follows: TGTGCCAGCAGTTCGTACAGGGAAGGCGGGGAGCTGTTTTTT. It codes for CASSSYREGGELFF.

This clonotype was seen at least ten times. The chain links TRBV10-3 to TRBJ2-5; tentative D call: TRBD1 (6 bases). The V and J ends lost 7 bases and 3 bases respectively, with 12 bases between them. CDR3 length equals 13 residues. Germline assignment: CDR1 ENHRY and CDR2 SYGVKD. This CDR3 reads CAINRDTKETQYF. CDR3 DNA sequence: TGTGCCATCAACCGGGACACCAAAGAGACCCAGTACTTC.

This chain joins TRBV6-6 and TRBJ2-7; D gene uncertain. This CDR3 comprises 13 residues. V dropped 0 bases and J dropped 5 bases, with 8 bases sitting between them. Germline CDR1 is MNHNY and CDR2 is SVGAGI (reference sequence). The DNA of the CDR3 is TGTGCCAGCAGTTACTCGAACAGAGACGAGCAGTACTTC. The encoded protein is CASSYSNRDEQYF.

This clonotype was detected many times. The J gene is TRBJ2-7, the V gene TRBV4-3, with no clear D. Trimming removed 0 bases at V and 3 bases at J, with 12 bases between. CDR3 length: 15 residues. Germline V gene data show CDR1 as LGHNA and CDR2 as YSLEER. The CDR3 nucleotides read TGCGCCAGCAGCCAAGATTGGCAGGCAAACTACGAGCAGTACTTC. As protein: CASSQDWQANYEQYF.

This clonotype was counted many times. The genes are TRBV9 and TRBJ1-1; D uncertain. Germline V gene lookup returns CDR1 SGDLS and CDR2 YYNGEE. There are 14 residues in the CDR3. V lost 3 bases to trimming and J lost 4 bases, with 13 bases between them. The CDR3 loop is CASSAGIGSTEAFF. Here the CDR3 DNA reads TGTGCCAGCAGCGCGGGGATTGGGAGCACTGAAGCTTTCTTT.

This clonotype was counted at least ten times. The rearrangement uses TRBV5-1 and TRBJ1-4; D perhaps matches TRBD1 (5 bases). The germline V gene has CDR1 SGHRS and CDR2 YFSETQ. The ends were cut back, 7 bases at V and 4 bases at J, with 14 bases in the middle. This CDR3 region has 14 residues. CDR3 in amino acids: CASRRDGGNEKLFF. The CDR3 DNA reads TGCGCCAGCCGCAGGGACGGTGGTAATGAAAAACTGTTTTTT. The entire variable domain, with the rest obtained from reference TRBV5-1 and TRBJ1-4, is as follows: KAGVTQTPRYLIKTRGQQVTLSCSPISGHRSVSWYQQTPGQGLQFLFEYFSETQRNKGNFPGRFSGRQFSNSRSEMNVSTLELGDSALYLCASRRDGGNEKLFFGSGTQLSVL.

This clonotype has ten or more counts. This chain links TRBV15 with TRBJ1-6; D unclear. Trimming shortened V by 6 bases and J by 3 bases, and 9 bases separated the two germline ends. CDR3 length equals 14 residues. From germline, CDR1 is LNHNV and CDR2 YYDKDF (reference sequence). CDR3 bases: TGTGCCACCAGTGGCGCGGACTATAATTCACCCCTCCACTTT. Its protein product is CATSGADYNSPLHF. Variable domain in full (rest from reference TRBV15 and TRBJ1-6): DAMVIQNPRYQVTQFGKPVTLSCSQTLNHNVMYWYQQKSSQAPKLLFHYYDKDFNNEADTPDNFQSRRPNTSFCFLDIRSPGLGDTAMYLCATSGADYNSPLHFGNGTRLTVT.

This clonotype was counted ten times or more. The rearrangement links TRBV6-2 or TRBV6-3 to TRBJ2-7; TRBD2 agrees at 11 bases. CDR3 size: 15 residues. Germline V gene data show CDR1 as MNHEY and CDR2 as SVGEGT. V shed 6 bases and J 2 bases; nucleotides not matched to a gene: 6. The CDR3: CASRVYSGRAYEQYF. The CDR3 nucleotides read TGTGCCAGCAGGGTCTATAGCGGGAGGGCCTACGAGCAGTACTTC.

This clonotype was observed many times. The rearrangement links TRBV5-1 to TRBJ1-6, with a tentative D call TRBD1 (5 bases). From germline, CDR1 is SGHRS and CDR2 YFSETQ. The CDR3 consists of 13 residues. V dropped 6 bases and J dropped 7 bases, with 11 bases sitting between them. For the CDR3, the DNA is TGCGCCAGCAAACCAGGGCGGAATTCACCCCTCCACTTT. As protein: CASKPGRNSPLHF. The variable domain in full, completed from reference TRBV5-1 and TRBJ1-6, reads KAGVTQTPRYLIKTRGQQVTLSCSPISGHRSVSWYQQTPGQGLQFLFEYFSETQRNKGNFPGRFSGRQFSNSRSEMNVSTLELGDSALYLCASKPGRNSPLHFGNGTRLTVT.

In this sample, this clonotype turned up many times. The V gene is TRBV15, the J gene TRBJ2-7, with TRBD2 identical over 7 bases. V gave up 5 bases and J gave up 7 bases; unmatched junction bases: 2. CDR1 is LNHNV, CDR2 YYDKDF, per germline (reference sequence). This CDR3 contains 11 residues. The CDR3, as DNA: TGTGCCACCAGCGAGCGGGATGAGCAGTACTTC. The encoded protein is CATSERDEQYF.